This T cell receptor beta chain originates from a study of spatial heterogeneity in lung cancer. Findings and caveats of the study: Mutation tallies in tumors tracked expanded intratumoral alpha and beta TCR counts.

The time point here: sample taken at primary tumor resection. A total of over 70 untreated early-stage non-small cell lung cancer patients served as donors. The input material, whole RNA from tumor, nontumor lung or frozen PBMC, was sequenced unsorted. This clonotype has at least ten counts. What it binds is not known. A single record per CDR3 protein comes from TCRdb applying MiXCR to the 5' RACE reads. The table shows over 25,000 distinct CDR3 sequences, with around 6.9% occurring only once. The input for sequencing was lung tumor tissue, taken at surgery. This clonotype was obtained from a male donor with early-stage non-small cell lung cancer.

CDR3 DNA sequence: TGTGCCAGCAGGGGCCGGGGCCACTCCTACAATGAGCAGTTCTTC. Translated: CASRGRGHSYNEQFF. This chain uses TRBV12-3 or TRBV12-4 with TRBJ2-1; the D call may be TRBD1 or TRBD2 (5 bases each). This CDR3 has 15 residues. V was trimmed by 6 bases and J by 0 bases, leaving 12 bases between them.